The TCR beta chain under discussion was sequenced for a study of patients and donors after allogeneic stem cell transplantation. This clonotype has a handful of counts. One entry per CDR3 protein results from TCRdb running MiXCR on the RT-PCR reads. This table has about a million distinct CDR3 sequences, under 20% appearing once. The ends were cut back, 4 bases at V and 4 bases at J, with 14 bases in the middle. The CDR3 spans 16 residues. The sample was blood, either unsorted or a sorted T cell fraction (not recorded which). The chain links TRBV12-3 or TRBV12-4 to TRBJ1-6, with a weak D call TRBD1 (5 bases). The origin of this receptor is a human donor who was either an allogeneic HSCT recipient or a stem cell or donor lymphocyte infusion donor (not recorded which). It is not recorded whose cells these are; they may come from a transplant donor. CDR3 amino acids: CASSSSGNTYNSPLHF. The CDR3 bases are TGTGCCAGCAGTTCGTCAGGGAACACTTATAATTCACCCCTCCACTTT.